The present entry profiles one T cell receptor beta chain with its context. No antigen is known for it. Per the authors' pipeline: As immunoSEQ supplied junction-only sequences (without quality scores), filtering differed. Assay used: immunoSEQ multiplex PCR; TCRdb lists only in-frame clones, some missing. That table supplies the V and J calls and clone size; D and trimming were determined from the DNA. The sample holds hundreds of thousands of clones; approximately 96% are singletons and the top ten take 0.095% to 0.13%. The sample is drawn from a study of shared clonotypes between healthy human individuals. Study-wide background: There were three CD4 naive, three CD4 memory, two CD8 naive and one CD8 memory plates per donor.

Naive CD8 cells, CD45RO-negative and positively selected for CCR7, excluded terminally differentiated effector memory CD45RA+ cells. This CDR3 comprises 11 residues. V was clipped by 6 bases and J by 3 bases, with 9 bases between them. Germline assignment: CDR1 SQVTM and CDR2 ANQGSEA. Overall study findings and caveats: Among donors, the sharing of clonotypes was expected to be influenced by sequencing depth.

This sequence joins TRBV29-1 and TRBJ2-7; perhaps TRBD1 as D (5 bases). The sequence was obtained from a woman aged 25 to 45 in good health. The sequenced sample consisted of naive CD8+ T cells sorted from blood. CDR3 sequence reads: CSVRQSYEQYF. CDR3 in DNA: TGCAGCGTCAGACAGAGCTACGAGCAGTACTTC.